One sample yielded the 23 T cell receptor beta chains listed below, sequenced in a study of T cell responses to AZD1222 COVID-19 vaccine (dated by TCRdb to the early 2020s). In light of the paper, this sample's time point label describes: about 28 days (+/-7) after the second vaccine dose. The library came from the immunoSEQ multiplex PCR assay. TCRdb's version of the immuneACCESS table is confined to in-frame rearrangements and falls short of the full clone set. An unresolved V gene accounts for under half of the shortfall where checked; the remainder is of unknown origin. Here the sample has some 190,000 clones; approximately 91% occur a single time. The ten largest account for 1.5% to 2.5% of the sample. The sample consisted of peripheral blood, taken 28 days after the second AZD1222 dose. These TCRs come from an adult who received the AZD1222 COVID-19 vaccine.

The chain has TRBV11-3 and TRBJ2-1; 7 bases line up with TRBD2. Germline V CDR1 and CDR2: SGHNT, YENEEA. With 0 bases clipped from V and 6 bases from J, the junction kept 11 bases outside the gene matches. The CDR3 runs 17 residues. CDR3 sequence (DNA): TGTGCCAGCAGCTTAGACTCCCAGCGGGGCTTAGGCAATGAGCAGTTCTTC. Translating it yields CASSLDSQRGLGNEQFF.

The rearrangement links TRBV10-3 to TRBJ1-5, with D maybe TRBD1 (5 bases). Trimming removed 4 bases at V and 2 bases at J, with 9 bases between. The CDR3 spans 14 residues. Germline V lookup: CDR1 ENHRY, CDR2 SYGVKD. The CDR3 here is CAISVGGGNQPQHF. CDR3 sequence (DNA): TGTGCCATCAGTGTTGGGGGTGGCAATCAGCCCCAGCATTTT.

The chain employs TRBV19 and TRBJ1-1; 7 nucleotides agree with TRBD1. From germline, CDR1 is LNHDA and CDR2 SQIVND (reference sequence). This CDR3 region has 14 residues. Trimming at V came to 5 bases and at J to 1 base, leaving 4 bases not matched to a gene. Here the CDR3 DNA reads TGTGCCAGTAGTCCCGGGACAGCGAACACTGAAGCTTTCTTT. The encoded protein is CASSPGTANTEAFF.

The chain employs TRBV7-2 and TRBJ1-6; D call uncertain. Trimming removed 5 bases at V and 0 bases at J, with 11 bases between. CDR1 and CDR2 from the germline V gene are SGHTA and FQGNSA. The CDR3 is 16 amino acids. The CDR3 DNA follows: TGTGCCAGCAGCCCTGACGGGAGCTCCTATAATTCACCCCTCCACTTT. It yields the protein CASSPDGSSYNSPLHF.

Regarding this clone: At one end, the junction sequence differs from germline, possibly due to a read error. V usage is TRBV5-1 and J usage is TRBJ2-2; no clear D gene. CDR3 length equals 14 residues. Per the germline V gene, CDR1 is SGHRS and CDR2 is YFSETQ. In DNA form, the CDR3 reads TGCGCCAGCAGCCTAGACCAGGTGACGGACCAAAGGGATTTT. Protein product: CASSLDQVTDQRDF. Using reference TRBV5-1 and TRBJ2-2 for the parts outside the CDR3, the full variable domain is KAGVTQTPRYLIKTRGQQVTLSCSPISGHRSVSWYQQTPGQGLQFLFEYFSETQRNKGNFPGRFSGRQFSNSRSEMNVSTLELGDSALYLCASSLDQVTDQRDFGEGSRLTVL.

Only a few counts were recorded for this clone. J is TRBJ1-2 and V is TRBV18, with 7 bases matching TRBD1. V lost 2 bases and J lost 4; bases outside the gene matches: 7. From germline, CDR1 is KGHSH and CDR2 LQKENI. This CDR3 contains 15 residues. The CDR3 DNA reads as TGTGCCAGCTCACCAGATGCAGGGGGAGCCTATGGCTACACCTTC. Protein sequence: CASSPDAGGAYGYTF.

The chain couples TRBV5-1 to TRBJ2-2, with D perhaps TRBD1 (5 bases). The CDR3 has 14 residues. V was cut by 5 bases and J by 1 base, with 9 bases left in between. Germline V lookup: CDR1 SGHRS, CDR2 YFSETQ. The CDR3 is CASRGRVNTGELFF. The CDR3 nucleotides are TGCGCCAGCAGGGGCAGGGTGAACACCGGGGAGCTGTTTTTT.

V gene TRBV29-1 combines with J gene TRBJ1-3, with no clear D. The V and J ends lost 1 base and 4 bases respectively, with 5 bases between them. CDR1 and CDR2 (germline): SQVTM, ANQGSEA. The CDR3 has 12 residues. CDR3 bases: TGCAGCGTTGAAGGGGGAGGAAACACCATATATTTT. Translating it yields CSVEGGGNTIYF. Using reference TRBV29-1 and TRBJ1-3 for the parts outside the CDR3, the full variable domain is SAVISQKPSRDICQRGTSLTIQCQVDSQVTMMFWYRQQPGQSLTLIATANQGSEATYESGFVIDKFPISRPNLTFSTLTVSNMSPEDSSIYLCSVEGGGNTIYFGEGSWLTVV.

The chain couples TRBV19 to TRBJ1-5; 7 nucleotides line up with TRBD1. The germline V gene encodes CDR1 LNHDA and CDR2 SQIVND (reference sequence). V lost 5 bases, J lost 2 bases, and 12 bases stayed unmatched. The CDR3 has 17 amino acids. As DNA, the CDR3 is TGTGCCAGTAGTCCGCAGGGGGGGCGAGTGGGCAATCAGCCCCAGCATTTT. It is translated as CASSPQGGRVGNQPQHF.

With respect to this clone: The same CDR3 is also encoded by other DNA sequences in this sample. This chain uses TRBV18 with TRBJ2-1; 8 bases fit TRBD1. V shed 6 bases, J shed 6 bases, and the junction held 10 bases outside the gene matches. CDR3 length: 15 amino acids. In germline, CDR1 is KGHSH, CDR2 LQKENI. CDR3 protein: CASSPGQGRGNEQFF. CDR3 coding DNA: TGTGCCAGCTCCCCCGGACAGGGAAGGGGCAATGAGCAGTTCTTC. Full variable domain (outside the CDR3, taken from reference TRBV18 and TRBJ2-1): NAGVMQNPRHLVRRRGQEARLRCSPMKGHSHVYWYRQLPEEGLKFMVYLQKENIIDESGMPKERFSAEFPKEGPSILRIQQVVRGDSAAYFCASSPGQGRGNEQFFGPGTRLTVL.

The rearrangement joins TRBV5-8 to TRBJ1-1, with 7 positions matching TRBD1. Germline trimming cut 4 bases from V and 2 bases from J; bases unmatched to any gene: 14. Germline V gene data show CDR1 as SGHTS and CDR2 as YDEGEE. The CDR3 covers 17 residues. Here the CDR3 DNA reads TGTGCCAGCAGCCCGTACACCGGGACAGCCACAAACACTGAAGCTTTCTTT. Encoded protein: CASSPYTGTATNTEAFF.

The rearrangement links TRBV5-6 to TRBJ2-3; 9 bases line up with TRBD1. The V gene end was trimmed by 5 bases and the J gene end by 4 bases; junction bases not matched to a gene: 5. Per the germline V gene, CDR1 is SGHDT and CDR2 is YYEEEE. The CDR3 sequence is 14 residues long. The CDR3: CASRRGTGSDTQYF. CDR3 coding DNA: TGTGCCAGCAGACGAGGGACAGGGTCAGATACGCAGTATTTT.

This rearrangement joins TRBV11-1 to TRBJ2-3, with D hard to call. The germline V gene has CDR1 SGHAT and CDR2 FQDESV (reference sequence). CDR3 length: 13 residues. The V and J ends lost 5 bases and 6 bases respectively, with 12 bases between them. The CDR3 DNA follows: TGTGCCAGCAGCCCTCGTAGAAGGGATACGCAGTATTTT. It translates to CASSPRRRDTQYF. The complete variable domain, with remaining parts taken from reference TRBV11-1 and TRBJ2-3, reads EAEVAQSPRYKITEKSQAVAFWCDPISGHATLYWYRQILGQGPELLVQFQDESVVDDSQLPKDRFSAERLKGVDSTLKIQPAELGDSAMYLCASSPRRRDTQYFGPGTRLTVL.

The rearrangement uses TRBV28 and TRBJ2-5; no definite D call. V was cut by 7 bases and J by 2 bases, with 11 bases left in between. CDR3 size: 13 residues. CDR1 MDHEN and CDR2 SYDVKM come from the germline V gene. The CDR3 nucleotides are TGTGCCAGCAATCAGGAAAATCAAGAGACCCAGTACTTC. This translates into CASNQENQETQYF.

Only one count was recorded for this clone. V gene TRBV6-5 combines with J gene TRBJ1-5; 7 bases are a match to TRBD1. Trimming at V came to 7 bases and at J to 6 bases, leaving 3 bases not matched to a gene. The CDR3 extends over 12 amino acids. CDR1 MNHEY and CDR2 SVGAGI come from the germline V gene. DNA for the CDR3: TGTGCCAGCACCACAGGGGCTCAGCCCCAGCATTTT. It is translated as CASTTGAQPQHF.

CDR3 sequence: CASSLEPSYEQYF. The DNA of the CDR3 is TGTGCCAGCAGTTTGGAACCCTCCTACGAGCAGTACTTC. This chain uses TRBV12-3 or TRBV12-4 with TRBJ2-7; D is undetermined. V was pared by 3 bases and J by 0 bases, with 6 bases between. The CDR3 is 13 residues long.

V is TRBV3-1 (or the pseudogene TRBV3-2) and J is TRBJ2-7, with D maybe TRBD1 (5 bases). The CDR3 loop spans 14 amino acids. Germline-derived CDR1 and CDR2 are LGHDT and YNNKEL (reference sequence). Trimming shortened V by 0 bases and J by 6 bases, and 12 bases separated the two germline ends. The CDR3 DNA follows: TGTGCCAGCAGCCAAGATAGCAGGGCCTCCGAGCAGTACTTC. Translating it yields CASSQDSRASEQYF.

This sequence joins TRBV14 and TRBJ1-1; D gene uncertain. The CDR3 runs to 13 residues. Trimming pared 1 base from V and 3 bases from J, leaving 6 bases between. Per the germline V gene, CDR1 is SGHDN and CDR2 is FVKESK. The chain's CDR3 is CASSQVADTEAFF. The CDR3 region has the DNA TGTGCCAGCAGCCAAGTCGCCGACACTGAAGCTTTCTTT. Drawing the rest from reference TRBV14 and TRBJ1-1, the complete variable domain is EAGVTQFPSHSVIEKGQTVTLRCDPISGHDNLYWYRRVMGKEIKFLLHFVKESKQDESGMPNNRFLAERTGGTYSTLKVQPAELEDSGVYFCASSQVADTEAFFGQGTRLTVV.

This clone showed up just once. The V gene is TRBV5-4, the J gene TRBJ2-1, with 9 bases identical to TRBD2. V lost 2 bases and J lost 4; bases outside the gene matches: 7. CDR1 and CDR2 (germline): SGHNT, YYREEE (reference sequence). The CDR3 runs to 16 residues. The CDR3 region has the DNA TGTGCCAGCAGCTTACCGACTAGCGGAATTTACAATGAGCAGTTCTTC. It is translated as CASSLPTSGIYNEQFF.

This chain uses TRBV2 with TRBJ1-2; possible D gene TRBD1, 5 bases. The CDR3 covers 16 residues. Trimming took off 2 bases at V and 6 bases at J, with 19 bases between the two ends. Per germline, CDR1 SNHLY and CDR2 FYNNEI. CDR3 in amino acids: CASSESGGAGLHGYTF. CDR3 nucleotides: TGTGCCAGCAGTGAATCGGGGGGAGCGGGGTTGCATGGCTACACCTTC.

The rearrangement joins TRBV6-1 to TRBJ2-1; 9 bases fit TRBD2. The CDR3 has 15 residues. Germline V CDR1 and CDR2: MNHNS, SASEGT. V was clipped by 1 base and J by 7 bases; unmatched bases: 5. CDR3 sequence: CASSEGGGAGNEQFF. CDR3 bases: TGTGCCAGCAGTGAAGGCGGGGGGGCTGGAAATGAGCAGTTCTTC.

This clone was observed a single time. This chain joins TRBV4-2 and TRBJ1-5, with TRBD1 as a possible D gene (6 bases). The CDR3 sequence is 15 residues long. Germline assignment: CDR1 LGHNA and CDR2 YNFKEQ. V dropped 0 bases and J dropped 4 bases, with 10 bases sitting between them. The chain's CDR3 is CASSQDTGWNQPQHF. In nucleotides, the CDR3 is TGTGCCAGCAGCCAAGATACAGGGTGGAATCAGCCCCAGCATTTT.

This clone was counted once. The V call is TRBV24-1, the J call TRBJ1-2; D possibly corresponds to TRBD1 (6 bases). Germline V lookup: CDR1 KGHDR, CDR2 SFDVKD. V gave up 4 bases and J gave up 6 bases, with 11 bases separating them. The CDR3 runs 13 residues. The CDR3 coding sequence is TGTGCCACCAGTGACCAGACAGGTGATGGCTACACCTTC. Translation: CATSDQTGDGYTF.